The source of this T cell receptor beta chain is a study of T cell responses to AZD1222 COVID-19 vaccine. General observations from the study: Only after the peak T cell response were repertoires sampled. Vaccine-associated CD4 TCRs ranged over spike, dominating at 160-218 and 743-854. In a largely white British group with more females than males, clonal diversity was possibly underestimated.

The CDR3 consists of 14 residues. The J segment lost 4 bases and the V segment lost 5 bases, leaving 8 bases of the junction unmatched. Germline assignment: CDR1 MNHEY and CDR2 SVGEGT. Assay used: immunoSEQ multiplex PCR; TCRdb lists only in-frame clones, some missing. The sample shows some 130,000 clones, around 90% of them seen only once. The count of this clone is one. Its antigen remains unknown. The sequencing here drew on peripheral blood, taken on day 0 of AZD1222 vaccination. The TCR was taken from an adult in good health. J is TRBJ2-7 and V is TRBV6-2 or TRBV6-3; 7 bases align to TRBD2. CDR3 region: CASSVRELAYEQYF. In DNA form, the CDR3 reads TGTGCCAGCAGTGTGCGGGAGCTTGCTTACGAGCAGTACTTC.